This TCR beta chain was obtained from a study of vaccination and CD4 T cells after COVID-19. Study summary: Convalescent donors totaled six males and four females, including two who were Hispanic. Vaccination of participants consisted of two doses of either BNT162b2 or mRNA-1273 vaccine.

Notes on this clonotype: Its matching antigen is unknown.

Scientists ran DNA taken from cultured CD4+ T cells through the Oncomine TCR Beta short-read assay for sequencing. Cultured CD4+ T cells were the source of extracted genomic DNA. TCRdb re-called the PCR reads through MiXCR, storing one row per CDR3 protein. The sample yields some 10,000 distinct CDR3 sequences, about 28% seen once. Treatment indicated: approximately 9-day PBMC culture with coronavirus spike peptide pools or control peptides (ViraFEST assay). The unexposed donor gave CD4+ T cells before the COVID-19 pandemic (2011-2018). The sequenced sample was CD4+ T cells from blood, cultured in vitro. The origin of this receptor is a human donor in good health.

The CDR3 protein is CAWGGGEYEQYF. CDR3 in DNA: TGTGCCTGGGGGGGAGGGGAATACGAGCAGTACTTC. The chain combines TRBV30 with TRBJ2-7; TRBD2 matches 7 bases. Germline values: CDR1 GTSNPN, CDR2 SVGIG (reference sequence). After removal of 5 bases from V and 4 bases from J, the junction contained 5 bases not matched to a gene. CDR3 length: 12 amino acids.